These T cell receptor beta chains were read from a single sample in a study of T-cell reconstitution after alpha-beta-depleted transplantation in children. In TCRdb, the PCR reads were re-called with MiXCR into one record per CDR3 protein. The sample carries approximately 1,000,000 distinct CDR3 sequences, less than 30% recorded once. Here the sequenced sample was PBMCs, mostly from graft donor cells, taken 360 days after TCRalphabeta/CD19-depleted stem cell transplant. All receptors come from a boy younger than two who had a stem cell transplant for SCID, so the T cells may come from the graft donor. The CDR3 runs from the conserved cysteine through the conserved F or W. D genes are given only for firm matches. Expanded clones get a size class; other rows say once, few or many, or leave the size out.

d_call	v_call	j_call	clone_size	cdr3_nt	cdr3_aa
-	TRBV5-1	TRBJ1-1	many	TGCGCCAGCAGCTTGGTACAGGTTGGGGCTGAAGCTTTCTTT	CASSLVQVGAEAFF
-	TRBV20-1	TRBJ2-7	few	TGCAGTGCTGCCCGGATGGCATCCTACGAGCAGTACTTC	CSAARMASYEQYF
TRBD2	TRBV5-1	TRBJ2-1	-	TGCGCCAGCAGCTTTAGAGAGCGGGGGGGCAGGGATGAGCAGTTCTTC	CASSFRERGGRDEQFF
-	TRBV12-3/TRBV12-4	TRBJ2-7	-	TGTGCCAGCACTTTCGGGTCCCCATCCTACGAGCAGTACTTC	CASTFGSPSYEQYF
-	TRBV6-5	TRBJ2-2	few	TGTGCCAGCAGTTACCGCGGGACACCCTACCCCGGGGAGCTGTTTTTT	CASSYRGTPYPGELFF
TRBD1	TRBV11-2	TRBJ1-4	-	TGTGCCAGCAGCTTCGATGGACAGGGGGCAGTGAGTGAAAAACTGTTTTTT	CASSFDGQGAVSEKLFF
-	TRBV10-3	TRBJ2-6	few	TGTGCCATCAGTGACAGGGAAGCTGGGGCCAACGTCCTGACTTTC	CAISDREAGANVLTF
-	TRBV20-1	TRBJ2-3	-	TGCAGTGCTACCCGGCCGGGGGGCACAGATACGCAGTATTTT	CSATRPGGTDTQYF
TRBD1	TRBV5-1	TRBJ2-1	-	TGCGCCAGCAGCCGAGAGGGACAGGGGGCCTACAATGAGCAGTTCTTC	CASSREGQGAYNEQFF
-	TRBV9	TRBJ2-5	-	TGTGCCAGCAGCGTAGCCATTGTCGGGACCCAGTACTTC	CASSVAIVGTQYF